A selection of T cell receptor beta chains follows, all from one sample in a study of blood T cell repertoires in COVID-19. Here immunoSEQ multiplex PCR was the method, and the copy in TCRdb shows in-frame clones only, minus some. The sample has 70,000 or so clones; around nine tenths are singletons. The source material was peripheral blood. These receptors all come from a human donor in a cohort sampled during active COVID-19. CDR3s include the opening cysteine and the closing phenylalanine or tryptophan. D genes are given only for firm matches. Part of the rows lack a size; the others show once, few, many or a class for expanded clones.

cdr3_nt	cdr3_aa	d_call	clone_size	v_call	j_call	cdr3_length
TGTGCCAGCAGCCTCTACAATGAGCAGTTCTTC	CASSLYNEQFF	-	-	TRBV27	TRBJ2-1	11
TGTGCCATCCAGGCCGTCGGAGAGACCCAGTACTTC	CAIQAVGETQYF	-	-	TRBV2	TRBJ2-5	12
TGTGCCACCTTGGACGGACAGGGGTACACTGAAGCTTTCTTT	CATLDGQGYTEAFF	TRBD1	-	TRBV10-3	TRBJ1-1	14
TGTGCCAGCGGGGCAGGAAACACCATATATTTT	CASGAGNTIYF	-	-	TRBV5-4	TRBJ1-3	11
TGTGCCAGCAGCTGGGACAGGGGGCGAGGAGGAGAGACCCAGTACTTC	CASSWDRGRGGETQYF	TRBD1	-	TRBV7-8	TRBJ2-5	16
TGTGCCAGCAGCTTAGGGCCGTCCTACGAGCAGTACTTC	CASSLGPSYEQYF	-	-	TRBV7-2	TRBJ2-7	13
TGTGCCACCAGTGGATCGGGACAGGGAGACTCCTACGAGCAGTACTTC	CATSGSGQGDSYEQYF	TRBD1	few	TRBV24-1	TRBJ2-7	16
TGTGCCACCAGTGATCCCGGGACACAGGGCGAAAAACTGTTTTTT	CATSDPGTQGEKLFF	-	-	TRBV24-1	TRBJ1-4	15
TGCGCCAGCAGGGGGCTATCCACTGAAGCTTTCTTT	CASRGLSTEAFF	-	-	TRBV5-1	TRBJ1-1	12
TGTGCCAGCAGTGAAGGACAATACCTTAACAGGGGATCCCTGTTCGAGCAGTACTTC	CASSEGQYLNRGSLFEQYF	TRBD1	few	TRBV6-1	TRBJ2-7	19
TGTGCCAGCAGAAACATCCGGGACAATGGGGGCTATGGCTACACCTTC	CASRNIRDNGGYGYTF	-	-	TRBV11-2	TRBJ1-2	16
TGTGCCAGCAGATCCATAGCGGGGGGGCTTGGTGATACGCAGTATTTT	CASRSIAGGLGDTQYF	TRBD2	-	TRBV11-2	TRBJ2-3	16
TGTGCCAGTACAGGGCTCGGCACCTACGAGCAGTACTTC	CASTGLGTYEQYF	-	-	TRBV27	TRBJ2-7	13
TGTGCCAGCAGCGTTGGAGAAGAGCAGTACTTC	CASSVGEEQYF	-	few	TRBV9	TRBJ2-7	11
TGCGCCAGCAGCCAAGATGCGGGACAGTTAAGTCTCTACGAGCAGTACTTC	CASSQDAGQLSLYEQYF	-	-	TRBV4-3	TRBJ2-7	17
TGTGCCAGCAGCTCGGACAATGCGGAGCAGTACTTC	CASSSDNAEQYF	-	-	TRBV5-4	TRBJ2-7	12
TGTGCCAGCCGGGGAGTAGGACAGTCCTACGAGCAGTACTTC	CASRGVGQSYEQYF	-	-	TRBV28	TRBJ2-7	14
TGTGCCAGCAGCGCCAGGGTGAACACTGAAGCTTTCTTT	CASSARVNTEAFF	-	-	TRBV9	TRBJ1-1	13
TGTGCCATCAGTGAGTCGGCGGGGGAACAGTATGGCTACACCTTC	CAISESAGEQYGYTF	-	-	TRBV10-3	TRBJ1-2	15
TGTGCCAGCAGCCCCAGTAGCGGGACAGCCTACTTGAACACTGAAGCTTTCTTT	CASSPSSGTAYLNTEAFF	TRBD1	-	TRBV9	TRBJ1-1	18
TGTGCCAGCAGGCCCCGATGGCTAGCGGGGGTCCTAGCCAAAAACATTCAGTACTTC	CASRPRWLAGVLAKNIQYF	TRBD2	-	TRBV28	TRBJ2-4	19
TGTGCCACCAGCAGAGATCGCGGGGTTTCCTACGAGCAGTACTTC	CATSRDRGVSYEQYF	-	-	TRBV15	TRBJ2-7	15
TGTGCCAGCAGCTTAGGGACAGGGTTCAACTATGGCTACACCTTC	CASSLGTGFNYGYTF	TRBD1	-	TRBV7-9	TRBJ1-2	15
TGTGCCAGCAGTGAAAGGACAGGGGGGCTGAACACTGAAGCTTTCTTT	CASSERTGGLNTEAFF	TRBD1	-	TRBV2	TRBJ1-1	16
TGTGCCAGTAGCAGTACCGGGATCGGAGGCAATGGAGCTTTCTTT	CASSSTGIGGNGAFF	-	-	TRBV19	TRBJ1-1	15